This TCR beta chain was documented in a study of breast tumors, draining lymph nodes, adjacent tissues. After removal of 4 bases from V and 4 bases from J, the junction contained 2 bases not matched to a gene. This CDR3 spans 13 amino acids. The germline CDR1 and CDR2 sequences are SGDLS and YYNGEE. This clonotype was recorded a few times. TCRdb called the multiplex PCR reads again in MiXCR, with one record for every CDR3 protein. Of over 10,000 distinct CDR3 sequences in the sample, around 57% were seen once. The TCR originated in a female donor with breast cancer. Some clones in this sample may be carry-over from other donors' samples. Sequencing input: tumor-adjacent breast tissue. The genes are TRBV9 and TRBJ2-1; TRBD1 aligns across 7 bases. CDR3 loop: CASSTGQYNEQFF. CDR3 nucleotides: TGTGCCAGCAGCACGGGACAGTACAATGAGCAGTTCTTC.